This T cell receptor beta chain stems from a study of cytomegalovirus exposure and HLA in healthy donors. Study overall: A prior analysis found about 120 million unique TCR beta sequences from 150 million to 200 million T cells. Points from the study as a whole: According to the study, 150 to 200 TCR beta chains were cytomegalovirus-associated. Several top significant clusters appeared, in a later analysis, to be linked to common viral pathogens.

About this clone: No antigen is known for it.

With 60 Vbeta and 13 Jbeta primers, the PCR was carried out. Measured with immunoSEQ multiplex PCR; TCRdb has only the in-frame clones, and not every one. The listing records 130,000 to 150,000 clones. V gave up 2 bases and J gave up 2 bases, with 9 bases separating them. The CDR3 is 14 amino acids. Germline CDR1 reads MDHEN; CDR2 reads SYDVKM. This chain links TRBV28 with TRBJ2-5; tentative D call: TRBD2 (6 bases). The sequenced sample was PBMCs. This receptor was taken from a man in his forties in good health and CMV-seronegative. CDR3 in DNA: TGTGCCAGCAGTTTAGGCGGGGTACAAGAGACCCAGTACTTC. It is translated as CASSLGGVQETQYF.